What follows describes a single TCR delta chain. This clone's antigen is unknown. Base qualities are not recorded, but no much larger clone differs from it by a single base. RNA extraction was carried out with the RNeasy mini kit, and reverse transcription was then done using Superscript III. To generate the CDR3 amplicons, a multiplex PCR was run using pooled V-gene forward primers together with a constant-region reverse primer that carried Illumina adaptor overhangs. After gel purification, the amplicons were indexed with Nextera index primers during eight to nine additional PCR cycles and then purified using AMPure XP beads. Sequencing of the libraries was done on an Illumina MiSeq using paired-end 250 bp reads, dual indexing and an approximately 20% PhiX spike-in. The original methods were these. Reads were quality checked with FastQC, and TRG read pairs were merged with ea-utils fastq-join. IMGT/HighV-QUEST was used to annotate sequences, retaining only productive sequences with an unambiguous V-gene assignment, and each clonotype was defined by an identical CDR3 sequence. Downstream analysis used VDJtools 1.1.1, tcR 2.2.3, Treemap and vegan Shannon diversity in R 3.4.4. TCRdb reprocessed the public data with the CATT caller; entries with the same nucleotide sequence were combined afterwards. The V and J calls and clone size are TCRdb's, not the authors'. Within this sample are about 73,000 delta-chain clones, with about 35% of them counted one time only. The ten most abundant clones make up under 0.3% of the sample.

Thymic samples were depleted of alphabeta T cells, then CD3+ TCRVdelta1+ TCRVdelta2- thymocytes were FACS-sorted. Sorted Vdelta1+ thymocyte purity ranged from roughly 96% to 99.6%. Thymic specimens came from roughly eight paediatric patients undergoing corrective cardiac surgery, aged from roughly 5 days to 16 months. After the thymic tissue was dispersed, mononuclear cells were isolated using a Histopaque-1077 density gradient. The staining antibodies were anti-TCRVdelta1 clone TS8.2, anti-TCRVdelta2 clone B6, anti-CD3 clone HIT3a and anti-TCRalphabeta clone IP26. The sample comes from a study of Vδ1+ human thymocytes (dated by TCRdb to 2017 to 2018). For the study in its entirety: As a data resource, the study described the mRNA-level TRG and TRD CDR3 repertoires of highly purified Vdelta1+ thymocytes obtained from young children. Earlier work had validated the multiplex-based CDR3 amplicon strategy against 5'RACE-based methods for generating CDR3 amplicons.

Study-wide findings and limitations: In contrast to oligoclonal peripheral blood repertoires, thymic TRG and TRD repertoires appeared to be highly polyclonal with Gaussian CDR3 length distributions. Many TRG clonotypes were found to be shared between donors (up to roughly 7x10^3), whereas TRD repertoires were found to be essentially private (max roughly 120 shared). Even though sort purity was high, approximately 21% of thymic TRD sequences were Vdelta2 (and few were Vdelta3), which was not the case for the peripheral blood Vdelta1+ controls. The authors advised highly purified populations and single-cell validation, since unexpected Vdelta2 sequences could cause misinterpretation of bulk repertoire data. Because no clustering by age or sex was seen, donors were not stratified by age or sex in the analyses.

Trimming removed 3 bases from V and 0 bases from J; the gene matches leave 31 bases unexplained. The CDR3 has 25 amino acids, counting the end cysteine and phenylalanine. Only the CDR3 portion is preserved as DNA: 75 bases, with reading frame beginning at the first base. The germline V gene specifies TSWWSYY as CDR1 and QGS as CDR2. The sequenced material came from Vdelta1+ gamma-delta thymocytes from the thymus. The sample's cell subset or site label, decoded: FACS-sorted CD3+ TCRalphabeta- TCRVdelta1+ TCRVdelta2- thymocytes. The source is a boy in the first two years of life who had congenital heart surgery. The chain uses TRDV1 and TRDJ1; 10 bases in the junction line up with TRDD3. The CDR3 amino acid sequence is: CALGEPEFPPFQDWGILEDTDKLIF. The DNA sequence is given as TGTGCTCTTGGGGAGCCGGAATTCCCCCCCTTCCAAGACTGGGGGATCCTCGAGGACACCGATAAACTCATCTTT.